These 24 T cell receptor beta chains came from one sample sequenced in a study of spatial heterogeneity in lung cancer. The sample's time point: sample taken at primary tumor resection. Whole-study findings and limits: Tumor mutation counts were tracked by expanded intratumoral alpha and beta TCR counts.

Which antigens these TCRs recognize remains unknown. TCRdb fed the 5' RACE reads into MiXCR, producing one record per CDR3 protein. The table includes 4,000 to 5,500 distinct CDR3 sequences, around 12% detected once. The source was lung tumor tissue, collected at surgery. These receptors all stem from a male donor with early-stage non-small cell lung cancer.

By share, this clonotype counts as medium-sized. Since it is a stray read in a library aimed at alpha chains, this beta chain has a size that is not meaningful. The chain employs TRBV25-1 and TRBJ2-2; D unresolved. The CDR3 has 12 amino acids. The V gene lost 1 base and the J gene lost 7 bases, with 4 bases spanning the gap. Germline V CDR1 and CDR2: MGHDK, SYGVNS. CDR3 sequence (DNA): TGTGCCAGCAGTGAATTTTTCGGGGAGCTGTTTTTT. Protein sequence: CASSEFFGELFF. The whole variable domain, filled in from reference TRBV25-1 and TRBJ2-2, reads EADIYQTPRYLVIGTGKKITLECSQTMGHDKMYWYQQDPGMELHLIHYSYGVNSTEKGDLSSESTVSRIRTEHFPLTLESARPSHTSQYLCASSEFFGELFFGEGSRLTVL.

A word on this clonotype: A library prepared for alpha chains yielded this beta chain as an off-target read; its size is of little meaning. J is TRBJ1-1 and V is TRBV9, with unresolved D. Trimming removed 0 bases at V and 0 bases at J, with 3 bases between. The CDR3 loop spans 13 amino acids. Germline lookup yields CDR1 SGDLS and CDR2 YYNGEE. The chain's CDR3 is CASSVALNTEAFF. Here the CDR3 DNA reads TGTGCCAGCAGCGTAGCTCTGAACACTGAAGCTTTCTTT.

In this sample, this clonotype turned up many times. This beta chain lies outside the target of a library built for alpha chains; its clone size means little. The J gene is TRBJ2-7, the V gene TRBV7-9; D may correspond to TRBD1 or TRBD2 (5 bases each). From germline, CDR1 is SEHNR and CDR2 FQNEAQ (reference sequence). The CDR3 is 15 residues long. The germline V and J ends were trimmed by 5 bases and 5 bases, with 19 bases remaining between them. The CDR3 loop is CASSPLASGIHEQYF. The CDR3 DNA sequence: TGTGCCAGCAGCCCGCTAGCTTCAGGGATCCACGAGCAGTACTTC.

As concerns this clonotype: The library was prepared for alpha chains; this beta chain is a stray read, so its frequency means little. This chain connects TRBV27 to TRBJ2-3; D may be TRBD2 (5 bases). V gave up 6 bases and J gave up 1 base, with 11 bases separating them. Germline CDR1 reads MNHEY; CDR2 reads SMNVEV (reference sequence). The CDR3 runs 14 residues. CDR3 DNA: TGTGCCAGCAGCCGGTTGGGAGGCACAGATACGCAGTATTTT. Translation: CASSRLGGTDTQYF.

This clonotype ranks as large. This beta chain is an unintended read in a library built for alpha chains; its size means little. The J gene is TRBJ1-4, the V gene TRBV27, with 7 bases lining up with TRBD1. The CDR3 runs to 14 residues. With V trimmed by 5 bases and J by 8 bases, 8 bases remained unmatched. Germline CDR1 and CDR2: MNHEY and SMNVEV (reference sequence). The CDR3 sequence: CASSPDRAGEKLFF. The DNA for the CDR3 is TGTGCCAGCAGTCCCGACAGGGCGGGGGAAAAACTGTTTTTT.

On this clonotype: This beta chain lies outside the target of a library built for alpha chains; its clone size means little. The rearrangement joins TRBV7-2 to TRBJ2-1; D gene unclear. The CDR3 totals 13 residues. V dropped 2 bases and J dropped 6 bases, with 8 bases sitting between them. Germline V gives CDR1 SGHTA, CDR2 FQGNSA. The CDR3 reads CASSLTRGNEQFF. The CDR3, as DNA: TGTGCCAGCAGCTTAACCCGAGGCAATGAGCAGTTCTTC.

This clonotype ranks as medium-sized. Because the library targeted alpha chains, this beta chain is an off-target read whose size means little. The chain joins TRBV20-1 to TRBJ2-7, with TRBD2 matching over 9 bases. CDR1 and CDR2 from the germline V gene are DFQATT and SNEGSKA (reference sequence). Trimming at V came to 0 bases and at J to 4 bases, leaving 7 bases not matched to a gene. This CDR3 has 15 residues. CDR3 loop: CSARDSAGGLYEQYF. The CDR3 nucleotides are TGCAGTGCTAGAGATTCGGCGGGGGGGCTATACGAGCAGTACTTC.

This clonotype was found many times. This beta chain is a stray sequence in a library constructed for alpha chains; its clone size is not meaningful. The rearrangement links TRBV20-1 to TRBJ2-7; 13 nucleotides match TRBD2. The V and J ends lost 6 bases and 9 bases, in that order; junction bases with no gene match: 5. CDR1 and CDR2 (germline): DFQATT, SNEGSKA (reference sequence). CDR3 size: 12 residues. CDR3 nucleotide sequence: TGCAGTGCCGAACTAGCGGGAGGGCCGCAGTACTTC. Encoded protein: CSAELAGGPQYF.

This clonotype is judged medium-sized. This beta chain is an unintended read in a library built for alpha chains; its size means little. The rearrangement joins TRBV18 to TRBJ1-1; D possibly corresponds to TRBD1 (5 bases). The V and J ends lost 3 bases and 6 bases respectively, with 14 bases between them. The length of the CDR3 is 14 residues. Looked up from germline, CDR1 is KGHSH and CDR2 is LQKENI. The CDR3 region is CASSPRRGGPEAFF. As DNA, the CDR3 is TGTGCCAGCTCACCTCGGAGGGGAGGGCCTGAAGCTTTCTTT.

This clonotype is medium-sized within its sample. With the library built for alpha chains, this beta chain is off target and its frequency is not meaningful. This chain links TRBV6-6 with TRBJ2-1, with D perhaps matching TRBD2 (5 bases). This CDR3 spans 16 amino acids. Germline-derived CDR1 and CDR2 are MNHNY and SVGAGI (reference sequence). Trimming left V 6 bases short and J 1 base short, with 16 bases between. The CDR3 bases are TGTGCCAGCAGCCCGGTAGCGCTGACTTCCTACAATGAGCAGTTCTTC. Residues: CASSPVALTSYNEQFF.

Comment on this clonotype: Little can be read into the size of this beta chain, an off-target read in a library designed for alpha chains. This sequence joins TRBV20-1 and TRBJ2-2, with 8 bases matching TRBD1. CDR1 DFQATT and CDR2 SNEGSKA come from the germline V gene (reference sequence). The J segment lost 6 bases and the V segment lost 5 bases, leaving 11 bases of the junction unmatched. This CDR3 is built from 15 residues. The CDR3 protein is CSALKGQGSSGELFF. Written as DNA, the CDR3 is TGCAGTGCTCTGAAAGGACAGGGTTCGTCCGGGGAGCTGTTTTTT.

This clonotype has more than one count but fewer than ten. The size of this beta chain means little, since it is a stray read in a library made for alpha chains. This rearrangement joins TRBV24-1 to TRBJ2-1; D gene unclear. The V gene lost 4 bases and the J gene lost 1 base, with 13 bases spanning the gap. The CDR3 contains 16 residues. Germline V lookup: CDR1 KGHDR, CDR2 SFDVKD. CDR3: CATSDPSRPSYNEQFF. CDR3 DNA sequence: TGTGCCACCAGTGACCCCAGCCGGCCATCCTACAATGAGCAGTTCTTC.

There are many counts of this clonotype. The library was prepared for alpha chains; this beta chain is a stray read, so its frequency means little. The chain combines TRBV5-1 with TRBJ2-5; D is unresolved. This CDR3 comprises 13 residues. Looked up from germline, CDR1 is SGHRS and CDR2 is YFSETQ. V lost 1 base, J lost 2 bases, and 6 bases lay in between. CDR3 sequence: CASSLRLQETQYF. CDR3 coding DNA: TGCGCCAGCAGCTTGAGGCTTCAAGAGACCCAGTACTTC.

This clonotype was detected ten times or more. This beta chain lies outside the target of a library built for alpha chains; its clone size means little. The V call is TRBV7-9, the J call TRBJ1-1; 7 bases map to TRBD1. The CDR3 has 16 amino acids. V gave up 5 bases and J gave up 0 bases; unmatched junction bases: 9. The germline V gene encodes CDR1 SEHNR and CDR2 FQNEAQ (reference sequence). This CDR3 reads CASSQTTGPLNTEAFF. In DNA form, the CDR3 reads TGTGCCAGCAGCCAGACGACAGGGCCGTTGAACACTGAAGCTTTCTTT.

Concerning this clonotype itself: Found in a library prepared for alpha chains, this beta chain is an off-target read, and its abundance has little meaning. This chain joins TRBV20-1 and TRBJ2-1; D not certain. Trimming removed 0 bases from V and 1 base from J, with 13 bases in between. The CDR3 spans 16 residues. Germline V gene lookup returns CDR1 DFQATT and CDR2 SNEGSKA (reference sequence). CDR3 in DNA: TGCAGTGCTAGAGATCCATTACTCGGGTCCTACAATGAGCAGTTCTTC. The encoded protein is CSARDPLLGSYNEQFF.

This clonotype ranks as medium-sized (0.01 to 0.1%). This beta chain turned up in a library designed for alpha chains; as an off-target read, its abundance says little. The rearrangement joins TRBV28 to TRBJ1-3; tentatively, D is TRBD1 (6 bases). Trimming left V 3 bases short and J 0 bases short, with 30 bases between. This CDR3 is built from 22 residues. CDR1 is MDHEN, CDR2 SYDVKM, per germline. The CDR3 here is CASSLNGGDTERWYSSGNTIYF. CDR3 DNA sequence: TGTGCCAGCAGTTTGAACGGAGGGGACACAGAGCGTTGGTATAGCTCTGGAAACACCATATATTTT.

In its sample, this clonotype is medium-sized. A library made for alpha chains picked up this beta chain off target, so its size means little. The chain uses TRBV7-2 and TRBJ1-1; D perhaps matches TRBD1 (5 bases). V was pared by 1 base and J by 5 bases, with 14 bases between. From germline, CDR1 is SGHTA and CDR2 FQGNSA. CDR3 length: 15 residues. As DNA, the CDR3 is TGTGCCAGCAGCTTAGGCACAGGAGGCATTACTGAAGCTTTCTTT. Its translation is CASSLGTGGITEAFF.

This clonotype was found a few times. Within a library made for alpha chains, this beta chain is off target, and its count is uninformative. This rearrangement joins TRBV7-9 to TRBJ2-1; 7 positions match TRBD2. CDR1 and CDR2 from the germline V gene are SEHNR and FQNEAQ (reference sequence). V shed 2 bases, J shed 6 bases, and the junction held 7 bases outside the gene matches. The CDR3 is made up of 15 amino acids. In DNA, the CDR3 is TGTGCCAGCAGCTTAAATTACGGGAGGACCAATGAGCAGTTCTTC. Translation: CASSLNYGRTNEQFF.

This clonotype was counted ten times or more. Because this beta chain is a stray read in a library intended to capture alpha chains, its abundance should not be given much weight. This chain uses TRBV11-2 with TRBJ2-1; D not certain. Trimming removed 1 base from V and 4 bases from J, with 8 bases in between. Per germline, CDR1 SGHAT and CDR2 FQNNGV. The CDR3 has 14 residues. The CDR3 region is CASSLVGGYNEQFF. The CDR3 region has the DNA TGTGCCAGCAGCTTAGTTGGCGGTTACAATGAGCAGTTCTTC.

Concerning this clonotype itself: This beta chain is an unintended read in a library built for alpha chains; its size means little. The chain couples TRBV9 to TRBJ2-1; D might be TRBD1 or TRBD2, each matching 5 bases. Trimming stripped 0 bases from V and 0 bases from J, with 7 bases between. Germline CDR1 is SGDLS and CDR2 is YYNGEE. The CDR3 is 15 residues long. The CDR3: CASSVDGGSYNEQFF. In DNA, the CDR3 is TGTGCCAGCAGCGTAGATGGGGGCTCCTACAATGAGCAGTTCTTC.

To note about this clonotype: A library made for alpha chains picked up this beta chain off target, so its size means little. The genes are TRBV7-2 and TRBJ2-3; 12 positions match TRBD2. CDR1 is SGHTA and CDR2 is FQGNSA in the germline V gene. Losses at the gene ends were 6 bases for V and 11 bases for J; bases not matched to a gene: 6. CDR3 length equals 13 residues. The CDR3 bases are TGTGCCAGCAGGGATAGGACTAGCGGGGAGCAGTATTTT. Protein sequence: CASRDRTSGEQYF.

About this clonotype: This beta chain is an unintended read in a library built for alpha chains; its size means little. The chain joins TRBV19 to TRBJ2-7, with D perhaps matching TRBD2 (5 bases). The CDR3 runs to 15 residues. The V and J ends lost 6 bases and 2 bases respectively, with 17 bases between them. Germline CDR1 LNHDA, CDR2 SQIVND (reference sequence). The CDR3 DNA reads TGTGCCAGTAGGCGGCGGTCCGAAGCGGCCTACGAGCAGTACTTC. Residues: CASRRRSEAAYEQYF.

Note on this clonotype: This beta chain represents an off-target read in a library built for alpha chains; its size is of limited meaning. J is TRBJ2-7 and V is TRBV28; D gene ambiguous. The V gene's germline CDR1 is MDHEN and CDR2 SYDVKM. This CDR3 is 14 amino acids long. V lost 3 bases, J lost 0 bases, and 9 bases lay in between. The CDR3 loop is CASSLGFSSYEQYF. The CDR3 nucleotides read TGTGCCAGCAGTTTGGGCTTTAGCTCCTACGAGCAGTACTTC.

Ten or more counts support this clonotype. The library was prepared for alpha chains; this beta chain is a stray read, so its frequency means little. V is TRBV12-3 or TRBV12-4 and J is TRBJ1-3, with D uncertain. Trimming pared 6 bases from V and 7 bases from J, leaving 13 bases between. CDR3 length equals 13 residues. Here the CDR3 reads CASRLVFRNTIYF. CDR3 nucleotides: TGTGCCAGCAGACTAGTCTTCCGCAACACCATATATTTT.